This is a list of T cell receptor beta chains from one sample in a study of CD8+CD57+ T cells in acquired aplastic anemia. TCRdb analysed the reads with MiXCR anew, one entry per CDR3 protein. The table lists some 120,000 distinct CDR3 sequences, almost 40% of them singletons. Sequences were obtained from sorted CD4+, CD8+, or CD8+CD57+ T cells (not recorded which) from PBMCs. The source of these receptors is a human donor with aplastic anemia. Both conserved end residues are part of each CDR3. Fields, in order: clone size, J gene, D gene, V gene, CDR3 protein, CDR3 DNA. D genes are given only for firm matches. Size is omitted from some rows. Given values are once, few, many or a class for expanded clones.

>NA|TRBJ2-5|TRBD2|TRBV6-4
CASSDSGGFPETQYF
TGTGCCAGCAGCGACAGCGGGGGGTTCCCAGAGACCCAGTACTTC
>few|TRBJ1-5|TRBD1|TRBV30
CAWSATLRQGGNQPQHF
TGTGCCTGGAGTGCAACCCTTCGACAGGGCGGCAATCAGCCCCAGCATTTT
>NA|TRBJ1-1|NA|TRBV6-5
CASSYKGTEAFF
TGTGCCAGCAGTTACAAAGGCACTGAAGCTTTCTTT
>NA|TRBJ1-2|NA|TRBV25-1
CASSHQGYRDGYTF
TGTGCCAGCAGCCACCAGGGGTACAGGGATGGCTACACCTTC
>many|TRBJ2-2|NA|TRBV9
CASSVNRRSTGELFF
TGTGCCAGCAGCGTAAACAGGCGTAGCACCGGGGAGCTGTTTTTT
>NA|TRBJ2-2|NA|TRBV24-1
CATSDLTGLSTGELFF
TGTGCCACCAGTGATTTGACAGGGTTGAGCACCGGGGAGCTGTTTTTT
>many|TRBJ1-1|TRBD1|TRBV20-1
CSASEQGADTEAFF
TGCAGTGCTAGCGAACAGGGGGCGGATACTGAAGCTTTCTTT
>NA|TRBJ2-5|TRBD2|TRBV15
CATSRALAGGRETQYF
TGTGCCACCAGCAGGGCACTAGCGGGGGGGCGAGAGACCCAGTACTTC
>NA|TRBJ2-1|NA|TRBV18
CASSPSWQGGMNEQFF
TGTGCCAGCTCCCCATCCTGGCAGGGGGGAATGAATGAGCAGTTCTTC
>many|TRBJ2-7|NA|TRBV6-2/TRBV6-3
CASSLDSLYEQYF
TGTGCCAGCAGTTTGGACAGTCTCTACGAGCAGTACTTC
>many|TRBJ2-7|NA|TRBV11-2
CASSPGHYEQYF
TGTGCCAGCAGCCCGGGGCACTACGAGCAGTACTTC
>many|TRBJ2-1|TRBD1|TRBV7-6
CASMPGTGLYNEQFF
TGTGCCAGCATGCCCGGGACAGGGCTTTACAATGAGCAGTTCTTC
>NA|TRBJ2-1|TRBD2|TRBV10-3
CAISEYWREVEQFF
TGTGCCATCAGTGAGTATTGGCGGGAGGTCGAGCAGTTCTTC
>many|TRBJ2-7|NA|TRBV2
CASSENHEQYF
TGTGCCAGCAGTGAAAACCACGAGCAGTACTTC
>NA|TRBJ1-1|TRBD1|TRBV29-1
CSGRTGEGAFF
TGCAGCGGACGGACAGGGGAAGGGGCTTTCTTT
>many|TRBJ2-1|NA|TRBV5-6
CASSPRGLAYSYNEQFF
TGTGCCAGCAGCCCGAGGGGGTTGGCTTATTCCTACAATGAGCAGTTCTTC
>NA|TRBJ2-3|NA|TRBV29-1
CSVDGRAGTDTQYF
TGCAGCGTTGATGGTAGGGCAGGGACAGATACGCAGTATTTT
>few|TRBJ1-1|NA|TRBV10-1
CASGFGGSTEAFF
TGCGCCAGCGGCTTCGGGGGAAGCACTGAAGCTTTCTTT
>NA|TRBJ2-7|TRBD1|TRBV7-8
CASKTETGTYEQYF
TGTGCCAGTAAGACCGAGACAGGGACCTACGAGCAGTACTTC
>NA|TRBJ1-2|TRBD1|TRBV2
CASSEKQGAYYGYTF
TGTGCCAGCAGTGAAAAACAGGGGGCGTACTATGGCTACACCTTC
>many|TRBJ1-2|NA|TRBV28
CASRKQGSYGYTF
TGTGCCAGCCGTAAGCAGGGATCCTATGGCTACACCTTC
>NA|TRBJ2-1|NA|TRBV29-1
CSGTRDNEQFF
TGCAGCGGGACCCGGGACAATGAGCAGTTCTTC
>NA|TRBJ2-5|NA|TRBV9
CASRQGGIQETQYF
TGTGCCAGCAGGCAGGGGGGCATCCAAGAGACCCAGTACTTC
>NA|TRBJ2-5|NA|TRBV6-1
CASSNFGAGVETQYF
TGTGCCAGCAGTAATTTTGGGGCAGGGGTAGAGACCCAGTACTTC
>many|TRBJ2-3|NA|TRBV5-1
CASSLDAGTDTQYF
TGCGCCAGCAGCTTGGACGCCGGCACAGATACGCAGTATTTT
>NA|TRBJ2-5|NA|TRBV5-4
CASSLGSSRGVLETQYF
TGTGCCAGCAGCTTGGGAAGCTCGAGGGGAGTTTTAGAGACCCAGTACTTC
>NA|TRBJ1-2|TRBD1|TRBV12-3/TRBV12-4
CASSGQGQKGGYTF
TGTGCCAGCAGTGGACAGGGGCAGAAGGGCGGCTACACCTTC
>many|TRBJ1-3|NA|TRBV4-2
CASSQDKLSGNTIYF
TGTGCCAGCAGCCAAGATAAGCTCTCTGGAAACACCATATATTTT
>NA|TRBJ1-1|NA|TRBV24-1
CATSDPARPTRAFF
TGTGCCACCAGTGATCCCGCCCGACCAACTCGGGCTTTCTTT
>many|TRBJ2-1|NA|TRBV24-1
CATSDSGQIYNEQFF
TGTGCCACCAGTGATTCCGGACAGATTTACAATGAGCAGTTCTTC
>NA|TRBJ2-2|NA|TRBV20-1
CSAGGLFF
TGCAGTGCCGGGGGGCTGTTTTTT